What follows are 19 T cell receptor beta chains derived from one specimen sequenced in a study of T cell responses to AZD1222 COVID-19 vaccine. The table came from immunoSEQ multiplex PCR; TCRdb's copy has only in-frame clones and leaves some out. Altogether around 130,000 clones are present, 92% being singletons, with the ten largest covering about 1.1%. The input for sequencing was peripheral blood, taken 28 days after the second AZD1222 dose. Every receptor here comes from an adult who received the AZD1222 COVID-19 vaccine.

This clone was recorded once. V and J are TRBV7-8 and TRBJ2-3; maybe TRBD1 (5 bases). Germline CDR1 is SGHVS and CDR2 is FQNEAQ. This CDR3 region has 16 residues. Trimming removed 3 bases from V and 2 bases from J, with 15 bases in between. The CDR3 here is CASSFLHGRATDTQYF. Written as DNA, the CDR3 is TGTGCCAGCAGCTTTCTTCACGGCAGGGCCACAGATACGCAGTATTTT. Full variable domain (remainder filled in from reference TRBV7-8 and TRBJ2-3): GAGVSQSPRYKVAKRGQDVALRCDPISGHVSLFWYQQALGQGPEFLTYFQNEAQLDKSGLPSDRFFAERPEGSVSTLKIQRTQQEDSAVYLCASSFLHGRATDTQYFGPGTRLTVL.

This chain uses TRBV15 with TRBJ2-1; D is ambiguous. The V end lost 8 bases, the J end lost 0 bases, and 8 bases lay between the germline ends. This CDR3 has 13 amino acids. Germline values: CDR1 LNHNV, CDR2 YYDKDF (reference sequence). The CDR3 spells CATGTVSYNEQFF. CDR3 DNA: TGTGCCACCGGAACGGTCTCCTACAATGAGCAGTTCTTC.

V and J are TRBV30 and TRBJ1-4; 7 positions agree with TRBD1. The J segment lost 7 bases and the V segment lost 8 bases, leaving 13 bases of the junction unmatched. CDR3 size: 14 residues. Germline assignment: CDR1 GTSNPN and CDR2 SVGIG (reference sequence). CDR3 in DNA: TGTGCCGGACAAACAGGGGAGGTGCGTGAAAAACTGTTTTTT. Residues: CAGQTGEVREKLFF.

This sequence joins TRBV5-4 and TRBJ2-1; no clear D. V lost 0 bases to trimming and J lost 5 bases, with 9 bases between them. CDR3 length: 14 amino acids. Germline CDR1 and CDR2: SGHNT and YYREEE (reference sequence). Here the CDR3 DNA reads TGTGCCAGCAGCTTGGTGGGCAAACACAATGAGCAGTTCTTC. Translation: CASSLVGKHNEQFF.

The chain joins TRBV4-3 to TRBJ2-4; TRBD1 matches at 7 bases. The CDR3 is 16 residues long. Trimming cost V 1 base and J 6 bases; bases outside gene matches: 9. Germline CDR1 is LGHNA and CDR2 is YSLEER. The CDR3 sequence is CASSQVWQGERNIQYF. DNA of the CDR3: TGCGCCAGCAGCCAAGTCTGGCAGGGGGAAAGAAACATTCAGTACTTC.

The rearrangement uses TRBV28 and TRBJ2-2; 8 nucleotides agree with TRBD2. The CDR3 sequence is 18 residues long. Per germline, CDR1 MDHEN and CDR2 SYDVKM. Unmatched junction bases numbered 17, after V lost 6 bases and J lost 5 bases. CDR3 nucleotide sequence: TGTGCCAGCAGAAGTGGAGGCTCTAGCGGGCGAACAACCGGGGAGCTGTTTTTT. Its protein product is CASRSGGSSGRTTGELFF.

J is TRBJ1-2 and V is TRBV5-1, with D possibly TRBD1 on 5 matching bases. Looked up from germline, CDR1 is SGHRS and CDR2 is YFSETQ. Trimming stripped 4 bases from V and 3 bases from J, with 7 bases between. The CDR3 runs to 12 residues. This chain's CDR3 is CASSPQDYGYTF. For the CDR3, the DNA is TGCGCCAGCAGCCCACAGGACTATGGCTACACCTTC.

The rearrangement uses TRBV28 and TRBJ2-5, with TRBD2 identical over 10 bases. This CDR3 is built from 15 residues. CDR1 MDHEN and CDR2 SYDVKM come from the germline V gene. Unmatched junction bases numbered 4, after V lost 3 bases and J lost 3 bases. CDR3 coding DNA: TGTGCCAGCAGTTTCGATCTAGCGGGAGAAGAGACCCAGTACTTC. It encodes CASSFDLAGEETQYF.

This chain links TRBV18 with TRBJ2-5; D possibly matches TRBD1 or TRBD2 (5 bases each). V lost 1 base and J 4 bases, leaving 16 bases between the germline ends. Per germline, CDR1 KGHSH and CDR2 LQKENI. The CDR3 has 16 residues. CDR3 amino acids: CASSPLSGRVGETQYF. For the CDR3, the DNA is TGTGCCAGCTCACCACTCTCAGGGCGGGTCGGAGAGACCCAGTACTTC.

The genes are TRBV2 and TRBJ1-2; 8 nucleotides align to TRBD1. The V and J ends lost 9 bases and 4 bases, in that order; junction bases with no gene match: 10. Per germline, CDR1 SNHLY and CDR2 FYNNEI. The length of the CDR3 is 14 residues. In DNA form, the CDR3 reads TGTGCCAGAGACCGGACAGGGACCATCTATGGCTACACCTTC. Translation gives CARDRTGTIYGYTF.

The rearrangement links TRBV18 to TRBJ1-6; unclear D gene. Between the trimmed V and J ends, which lost 6 bases and 8 bases, there was a span of 8 bases. The CDR3 is made up of 12 amino acids. Germline V gene lookup returns CDR1 KGHSH and CDR2 LQKENI. CDR3 region: CASSARDSPLHF. For the CDR3, the DNA is TGTGCCAGCTCGGCCCGGGATTCACCCCTCCACTTT.

The chain uses TRBV30 and TRBJ2-7; no reliable D call. Trimming removed 0 bases from V and 5 bases from J, with 11 bases in between. This CDR3 spans 13 amino acids. The germline V gene encodes CDR1 GTSNPN and CDR2 SVGIG (reference sequence). The CDR3 coding sequence is TGTGCCTGGAGTGTAAACTCGCCCCACGAGCAGTACTTC. Translated, it gives CAWSVNSPHEQYF.

The rearrangement joins TRBV5-1 to TRBJ2-7, with 7 bases that match TRBD1. V lost 3 bases and J lost 7; bases outside the gene matches: 4. The CDR3 has 12 residues. The germline V gene has CDR1 SGHRS and CDR2 YFSETQ. For the CDR3, the DNA is TGCGCCAGCAGCTCCGGGACAGCTGAGCAGTACTTC. Translation gives CASSSGTAEQYF. The variable domain in full, with the rest retrieved from reference TRBV5-1 and TRBJ2-7, is KAGVTQTPRYLIKTRGQQVTLSCSPISGHRSVSWYQQTPGQGLQFLFEYFSETQRNKGNFPGRFSGRQFSNSRSEMNVSTLELGDSALYLCASSSGTAEQYFGPGTRLTVT.

This chain links TRBV11-3 with TRBJ1-1; D is possibly TRBD1 (5 bases). Trimming removed 5 bases from V and 4 bases from J, with 14 bases in between. Germline assignment: CDR1 SGHNT and CDR2 YENEEA. CDR3 length: 14 amino acids. CDR3 bases: TGTGCCAGCAGCCCAAGACGGGGGAGCACTGAAGCTTTCTTT. Translation gives CASSPRRGSTEAFF.

CDR3 DNA: TGTGCCAGCAGTTACGAGGGGGAGCAGTACTTC. As protein: CASSYEGEQYF. The chain employs TRBV6-5 and TRBJ2-7; tentatively, D is TRBD1 or TRBD2 (5 bases each). CDR1 is MNHEY, CDR2 SVGAGI, per germline. V was shortened by 2 bases and J by 7 bases, with 6 bases between the two germline ends. This CDR3 contains 11 residues.

The chain carries TRBV2 and TRBJ1-5; D remains ambiguous. Deletions cut 6 bases from V and 5 bases from J, with 17 bases between. The CDR3 has 15 residues. Germline loops: CDR1 SNHLY, CDR2 FYNNEI. Here the CDR3 reads CASRDGPGLYQPQHF. CDR3 DNA sequence: TGTGCCAGCAGAGACGGACCGGGCCTTTATCAGCCCCAGCATTTT.

This chain uses TRBV6-6 with TRBJ2-5, with D possibly being TRBD2 (6 bases). Trimming removed 7 bases at V and 2 bases at J, with 17 bases between. The CDR3 extends over 15 amino acids. Germline V CDR1 and CDR2: MNHNY, SVGAGI (reference sequence). The CDR3 DNA reads as TGTGCCAGCACCGACCGGTGGGGGACTCAAGAGACCCAGTACTTC. Protein sequence: CASTDRWGTQETQYF.

The chain uses TRBV11-2 and TRBJ1-1, with a weak D call TRBD1 (5 bases). Germline V CDR1 and CDR2: SGHAT, FQNNGV. V lost 5 bases to trimming and J lost 7 bases, with 17 bases between them. The CDR3 totals 14 residues. The CDR3 nucleotides read TGTGCCAGCAGCCAAGGTCTGGGACGGTTTGAAGCTTTCTTT. Translated: CASSQGLGRFEAFF. The full variable domain, completed using reference TRBV11-2 and TRBJ1-1, is EAGVAQSPRYKIIEKRQSVAFWCNPISGHATLYWYQQILGQGPKLLIQFQNNGVVDDSQLPKDRFSAERLKGVDSTLKIQPAKLEDSAVYLCASSQGLGRFEAFFGQGTRLTVV.

CDR3 nucleotides: TGTGCCAGTACGGATCGGCTAGCGGGTGCCTACAATGAGCAGTTCTTC. It specifies CASTDRLAGAYNEQFF. V gene TRBV19 combines with J gene TRBJ2-1; TRBD2 agrees at 8 bases. CDR1 is LNHDA and CDR2 is SQIVND in the germline V gene (reference sequence). This CDR3 spans 16 amino acids. V shed 7 bases and J 2 bases; nucleotides not matched to a gene: 10.